This passage covers 9 T cell receptor beta chains from one sample sequenced in a study of type 1 regulatory T cells (dated by TCRdb to the early 2020s). Points the paper makes about the study in general: Tr1 cells showed a more restricted TCR repertoire than non-Tr1 cells, which the study interpreted as alloantigen-induced clonal expansion.

The instrument was an Illumina MiSeq. The public reads were reprocessed in TCRdb via fastp at Q25 and MiXCR, keeping in-frame beta chains. Each record represents a unique CDR3 protein, reported with the most common genes and DNA among its rows. The sample table contains 6,000 to 6,500 distinct CDR3 sequences; only one count was recorded for roughly a third of them. About a quarter of the sample belongs to the ten largest clones. For these receptors, no antigen is known. The material sequenced was cultured type 1 regulatory T (Tr1) cells, either the whole culture or a sorted fraction (not recorded which). The sample's cell subset or site, from its label and the paper: type 1 regulatory T cells sorted from the T-allo10 product. All receptors come from a human donor in good health.

The genes are TRBV20-1 and TRBJ2-3; TRBD2 might be the D (5 bases). The CDR3 is 14 amino acids. The ends were cut back, 6 bases at V and 2 bases at J, with 15 bases in the middle. Germline CDR1 DFQATT, CDR2 SNEGSKA (reference sequence). The CDR3 loop reads CSANTGSPTDTQYF. The CDR3 region has the DNA TGCAGTGCCAACACGGGGAGCCCCACAGATACGCAGTATTTT.

CDR3 sequence (DNA): TGTGCCAGCAGGCTCGGGCAGAGATCCTACAATGAGCAGTTCTTC. It is translated as CASRLGQRSYNEQFF. V gene TRBV12-3 or TRBV12-4 combines with J gene TRBJ2-1; D unresolved. There are 15 residues in the CDR3. V was shortened by 6 bases and J by 1 base, with 13 bases between the two germline ends.

This clonotype has just a few counts. The chain links TRBV20-1 to TRBJ1-5; possible D gene TRBD1, 5 bases. With 1 base removed from V and 1 base from J, the gap between germline ends came to 8 bases. Germline V lookup: CDR1 DFQATT, CDR2 SNEGSKA (reference sequence). The CDR3 sequence is 14 residues long. The CDR3 protein is CSARGTISNQPQHF. Written as DNA, the CDR3 is TGCAGTGCTAGAGGGACAATAAGCAATCAGCCCCAGCATTTT.

The chain links TRBV18 to TRBJ2-1; tentatively, D is TRBD2 (5 bases). The V and J ends lost 3 bases and 10 bases respectively, with 13 bases between them. The CDR3 is 13 amino acids. Germline values: CDR1 KGHSH, CDR2 LQKENI. The CDR3 DNA is TGTGCCAGCTCACCCGGGCGGGCGAGGGAGCAGTTCTTC. It codes for CASSPGRAREQFF.

A few counts support this clonotype. CDR3 protein: CASSEQIFNYGYTF. The CDR3 region has the DNA TGTGCCAGCAGTGAACAGATCTTCAACTATGGCTACACCTTC. The J gene is TRBJ1-2, the V gene TRBV2; D is ambiguous. From germline, CDR1 is SNHLY and CDR2 FYNNEI. This CDR3 region has 14 residues. V lost 2 bases to trimming and J lost 2 bases, with 9 bases between them. Combining the CDR3 with reference TRBV2 and TRBJ1-2 gives the whole variable domain EPEVTQTPSHQVTQMGQEVILRCVPISNHLYFYWYRQILGQKVEFLVSFYNNEISEKSEIFDDQFSVERPDGSNFTLKIRSTKLEDSAMYFCASSEQIFNYGYTFGSGTRLTVV.

In the case of this clonotype: A much larger clone sits a single nucleotide away, making a read error possible. CDR3 region: CASSQGGTSGGRDTQYF. In DNA, the CDR3 is TGTGCCAGCAGCCAAGGGGGGACTAGCGGGGGGAGAGATACGCAGTATTTT. The chain links TRBV4-2 to TRBJ2-3; 15 positions match TRBD2. Germline-derived CDR1 and CDR2 are LGHNA and YNFKEQ. CDR3 length equals 17 residues. With V trimmed by 1 base and J by 5 bases, 4 bases remained unmatched.

V is TRBV7-9 and J is TRBJ2-1; 10 nucleotides agree with TRBD2. The CDR3 length is 18 residues. V dropped 10 bases and J dropped 0; count of bases not matched to a gene: 15. CDR1 is SEHNR, CDR2 FQNEAQ, per germline (reference sequence). CDR3 sequence reads: CAIPPQGASGSSYNEQFF. CDR3 nucleotide sequence: TGTGCCATCCCACCTCAGGGAGCTAGCGGGAGCTCCTACAATGAGCAGTTCTTC.

This clonotype is labeled as medium-sized. In DNA form, the CDR3 reads TGTGCCAGCAGCTTGGATCGGGTCGGAGGGGGCTACACCTTC. Amino acid sequence: CASSLDRVGGGYTF. This chain links TRBV5-4 with TRBJ1-2; D unresolved. The CDR3 runs to 14 residues. Trimming removed 0 bases from V and 8 bases from J, with 14 bases in between. Germline V gives CDR1 SGHNT, CDR2 YYREEE (reference sequence).

The V gene is TRBV6-2 or TRBV6-3, the J gene TRBJ2-7; 7 bases line up with TRBD2. This CDR3 is 15 amino acids long. CDR1 MNHEY and CDR2 SVGEGT come from the germline V gene. The junction had 13 bases not matched to a gene; V was cut back by 7 bases and J by 4 bases. CDR3 DNA: TGTGCCAGCAAGCGGGACTCAATCAACGGGTACGAGCAGTACTTC. Amino acids: CASKRDSINGYEQYF.